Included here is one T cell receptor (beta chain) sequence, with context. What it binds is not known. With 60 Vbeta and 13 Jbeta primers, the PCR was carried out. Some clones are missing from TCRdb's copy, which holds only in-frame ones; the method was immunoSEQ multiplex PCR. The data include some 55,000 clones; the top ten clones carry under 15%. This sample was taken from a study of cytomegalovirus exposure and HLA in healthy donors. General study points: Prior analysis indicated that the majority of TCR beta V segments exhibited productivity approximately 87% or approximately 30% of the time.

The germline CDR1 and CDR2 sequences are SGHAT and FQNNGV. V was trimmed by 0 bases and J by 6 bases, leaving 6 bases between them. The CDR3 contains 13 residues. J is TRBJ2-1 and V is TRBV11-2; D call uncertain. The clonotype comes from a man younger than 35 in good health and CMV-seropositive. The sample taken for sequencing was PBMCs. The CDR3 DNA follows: TGTGCCAGCAGCTTAGACAGGATCAATGAGCAGTTCTTC. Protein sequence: CASSLDRINEQFF.